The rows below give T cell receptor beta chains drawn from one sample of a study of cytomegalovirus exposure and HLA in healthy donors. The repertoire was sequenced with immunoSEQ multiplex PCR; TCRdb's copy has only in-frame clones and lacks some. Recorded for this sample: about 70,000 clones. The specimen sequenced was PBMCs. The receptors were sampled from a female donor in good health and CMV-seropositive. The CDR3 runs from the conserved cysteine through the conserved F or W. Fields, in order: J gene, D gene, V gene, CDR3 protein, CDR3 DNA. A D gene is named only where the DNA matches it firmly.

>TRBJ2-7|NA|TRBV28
CASSLGTAYEQYF
TGTGCCAGCAGTTTAGGGACTGCCTACGAGCAGTACTTC
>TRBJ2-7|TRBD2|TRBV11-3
CASSLGGAGGDEQYF
TGTGCCAGCAGCTTGGGCGGGGCGGGAGGAGACGAGCAGTACTTC
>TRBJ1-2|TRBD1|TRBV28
CASTLTGGGYTF
TGTGCCAGCACCCTGACAGGGGGTGGCTACACCTTC
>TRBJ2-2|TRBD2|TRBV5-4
CASSPGGGRTGELFF
TGTGCCAGCAGCCCGGGCGGGGGGCGGACCGGGGAGCTGTTTTTT
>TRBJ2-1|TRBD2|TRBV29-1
CSVEGTSGRDDNEQFF
TGCAGCGTTGAGGGGACTAGCGGGAGAGACGACAATGAGCAGTTCTTC
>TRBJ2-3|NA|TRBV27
CASSSRGGVDTQYF
TGTGCCAGCAGCTCTAGAGGCGGGGTTGATACGCAGTATTTT
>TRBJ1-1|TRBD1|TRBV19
CASSNTGGGEAFF
TGTGCCAGTAGTAATACAGGGGGCGGTGAAGCTTTCTTT
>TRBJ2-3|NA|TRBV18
CASSPPHSTDTQYF
TGTGCCAGCTCACCACCGCACTCGACAGATACGCAGTATTTT
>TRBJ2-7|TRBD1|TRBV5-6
CASSHPGTGDGQYF
TGTGCCAGCAGCCACCCCGGGACAGGTGATGGGCAGTACTTC
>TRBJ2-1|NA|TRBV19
CASSIVIGVYNEQFF
TGTGCCAGTAGTATAGTAATAGGGGTCTACAATGAGCAGTTCTTC
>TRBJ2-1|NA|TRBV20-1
CSARSNEQFF
TGCAGTGCTAGGAGCAATGAGCAGTTCTTC
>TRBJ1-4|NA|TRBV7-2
CASSLFGQKEKLFF
TGTGCCAGCAGCCTTTTTGGGCAGAAGGAAAAACTGTTTTTT
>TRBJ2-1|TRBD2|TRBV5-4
CASSSGTSGGRQFF
TGTGCCAGCAGCTCCGGGACTAGCGGGGGGAGGCAGTTCTTC
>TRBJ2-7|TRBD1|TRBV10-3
CAISALGQDPYEQYF
TGTGCCATCAGTGCGTTGGGACAGGATCCCTACGAGCAGTACTTC
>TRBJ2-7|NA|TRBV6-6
CASSYSGRGEDHEQYF
TGTGCCAGCAGTTACTCCGGCAGGGGGGAGGACCACGAGCAGTACTTC
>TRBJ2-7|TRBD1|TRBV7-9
CASSLTTGTYEQYF
TGTGCCAGCAGCTTAACGACAGGGACCTACGAGCAGTACTTC
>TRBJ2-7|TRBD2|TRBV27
CASSLRTGLAGYEQYF
TGTGCCAGCAGCCTTAGGACAGGACTAGCGGGCTACGAGCAGTACTTC
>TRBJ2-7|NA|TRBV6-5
CASSYSFLFRGSEQYF
TGTGCCAGCAGTTACTCTTTTCTATTCCGGGGGAGCGAGCAGTACTTC
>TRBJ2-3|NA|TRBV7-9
CASSVKLTTDTQYF
TGTGCCAGCAGCGTAAAACTTACCACAGATACGCAGTATTTT
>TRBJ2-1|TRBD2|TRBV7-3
CASSLDSGGYNEQFF
TGTGCCAGCAGCTTAGATAGCGGGGGCTACAATGAGCAGTTCTTC
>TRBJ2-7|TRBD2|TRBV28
CASSLGTRDYEQYF
TGTGCCAGCAGCCTGGGGACTAGGGACTACGAGCAGTACTTC
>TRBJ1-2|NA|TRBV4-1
CASSQGGGRTTNYGYTF
TGCGCCAGCAGCCAAGGGGGGGGCAGGACGACTAACTATGGCTACACCTTC
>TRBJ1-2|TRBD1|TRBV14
CASSQEQGNGYTF
TGTGCCAGCAGCCAGGAACAGGGGAATGGCTACACCTTC
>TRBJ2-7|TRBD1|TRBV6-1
CASRLTGGYEQYF
TGTGCCAGCAGATTAACAGGGGGTTACGAGCAGTACTTC
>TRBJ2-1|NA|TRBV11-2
CASSLTNHRYNEQFF
TGTGCCAGCAGCTTGACTAACCATCGATACAATGAGCAGTTCTTC
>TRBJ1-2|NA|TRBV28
CASSRGLGGYGYTF
TGTGCCAGCAGTCGAGGGTTGGGAGGCTATGGCTACACCTTC
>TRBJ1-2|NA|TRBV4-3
CASSQEYQTANYGYTF
TGCGCCAGCAGCCAAGAGTACCAAACAGCTAACTATGGCTACACCTTC
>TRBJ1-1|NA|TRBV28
CASSPLAALNTEAFF
TGTGCCAGCAGTCCCCTAGCAGCCCTGAACACTGAAGCTTTCTTT
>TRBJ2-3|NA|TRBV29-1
CSVEASTDTQYF
TGCAGCGTTGAGGCTAGCACAGATACGCAGTATTTT
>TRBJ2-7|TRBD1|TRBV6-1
CASSGGGTAYEQYF
TGTGCCAGCAGTGGAGGGGGCACCGCCTACGAGCAGTACTTC
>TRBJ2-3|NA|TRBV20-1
CSAIKDTQYF
TGCAGTGCTATTAAAGATACGCAGTATTTT
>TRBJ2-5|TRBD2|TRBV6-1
CASTPGGQQETQYF
TGTGCCAGCACTCCGGGGGGTCAACAAGAGACCCAGTACTTC
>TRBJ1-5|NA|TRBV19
CASSIMAKSDQPQHF
TGTGCCAGTAGTATTATGGCGAAGAGCGATCAGCCCCAGCATTTT
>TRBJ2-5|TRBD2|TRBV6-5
CASSYSVAGTYETQYF
TGTGCCAGCAGTTACTCAGTAGCGGGGACCTATGAGACCCAGTACTTC
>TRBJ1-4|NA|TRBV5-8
CASSRRQSQGEKLFF
TGTGCCAGCAGCCGAAGACAGTCTCAGGGTGAAAAACTGTTTTTT
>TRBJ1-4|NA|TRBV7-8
CASRANLNEKLFF
TGTGCCAGCCGAGCCAACCTGAATGAAAAACTGTTTTTT
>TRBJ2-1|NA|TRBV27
CASSLLDSNEQFF
TGTGCCAGCAGTTTATTGGACAGCAATGAGCAGTTCTTC
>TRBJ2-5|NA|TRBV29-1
CSVVAVYIGTQYF
TGCAGCGTTGTGGCGGTGTATATCGGGACCCAGTACTTC
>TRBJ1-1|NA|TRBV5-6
CASSLARTTEAFF
TGTGCCAGCAGCTTGGCCAGAACCACTGAAGCTTTCTTT
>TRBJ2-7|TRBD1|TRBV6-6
CASSRGQGNRQYF
TGTGCCAGCAGCCGCGGACAGGGGAATAGACAGTACTTC
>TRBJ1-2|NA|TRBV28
CASVGQNYGYTF
TGTGCCAGCGTGGGGCAGAACTATGGCTACACCTTC
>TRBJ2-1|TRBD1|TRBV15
CATSRTGEGTYNEQFF
TGTGCCACCAGCAGAACAGGGGAAGGGACCTACAATGAGCAGTTCTTC
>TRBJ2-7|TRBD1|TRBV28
CASGPGQGTPFWQYF
TGTGCCAGCGGACCGGGACAGGGTACCCCATTTTGGCAGTACTTC
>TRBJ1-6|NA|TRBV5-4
CASSSRTEYNSPLHF
TGTGCCAGCAGCTCCAGAACAGAATATAATTCACCCCTCCACTTT
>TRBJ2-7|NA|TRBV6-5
CASCPTWSSYEQYF
TGTGCCAGCTGTCCGACCTGGAGCTCCTACGAGCAGTACTTC
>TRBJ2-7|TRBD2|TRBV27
CASSGAGLTYEQYF
TGTGCCAGCAGCGGAGCGGGACTGACCTACGAGCAGTACTTC
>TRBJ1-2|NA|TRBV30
CAWTPFDSYGYTF
TGTGCCTGGACACCATTCGATAGCTATGGCTACACCTTC
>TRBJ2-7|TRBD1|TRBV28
CASSWTGDYEQYF
TGTGCCAGCAGCTGGACAGGGGACTACGAGCAGTACTTC